This TCR beta chain was recovered during a study of technical replicates of blood from a handful of donors. Generated by immunoSEQ multiplex PCR, the TCRdb table keeps only in-frame clones and is missing some. The sample includes tens of thousands of clones, about 95% seen only once; the top ten take about 0.22%. The sequenced sample consisted of T cells isolated from PBMCs. This TCR was recovered from a human donor in good health.

The CDR3 protein is CASSLEGRTYEQYF. CDR3 coding DNA: TGTGCCAGCAGCTTGGAAGGGAGGACCTACGAGCAGTACTTC. The chain links TRBV5-4 to TRBJ2-7; TRBD2 is a possible D gene (6 bases). The V and J ends lost 0 bases and 2 bases respectively, with 9 bases between them. CDR3 length equals 14 residues. The germline CDR1 and CDR2 sequences are SGHNT and YYREEE (reference sequence).